Listed below are T cell receptor beta chains from one sample, sequenced in a study of neurological immune-mediated disorders. Each CDR3 protein gets one entry after TCRdb re-called the 5' RACE reads with MiXCR. The sample has about 35,000 distinct CDR3 sequences; approximately 4.2% are singletons. What was sequenced was PBMCs. The origin of the receptors is a man in his thirties or forties with multiple sclerosis. Both conserved end residues are trimmed from each CDR3. The D gene is left open where the match is weak.

J gene	D gene	V gene	CDR3 length	CDR3 protein
TRBJ1-5	-	TRBV7-6	12	ASSLLGSNQPQH
TRBJ2-5	TRBD2	TRBV11-3	13	ASSLGAGDGETQY
TRBJ1-4	-	TRBV18	12	ASSPDTVNEKLF
TRBJ1-2	-	TRBV5-1	10	ASSLGQYGYT
TRBJ2-1	-	TRBV7-9	12	ASSQSGRGNEQF
TRBJ1-2	-	TRBV21-1	13	ASSKERRQGDGYT
TRBJ1-4	-	TRBV12-3/TRBV12-4	12	ASSLTGGNEKLF
TRBJ1-1	-	TRBV3-1	11	ASSQSYSREAF
TRBJ2-1	-	TRBV12-3/TRBV12-4	11	ASSRGGYNEQF
TRBJ1-6	TRBD1	TRBV5-1	13	ASSLNGQGDSPLN
TRBJ2-3	TRBD2	TRBV4-1	16	ASSQEGLGTSPWDTQY
TRBJ1-1	TRBD1	TRBV7-8	13	ASSINRGERTEAF
TRBJ2-7	-	TRBV7-9	14	ASSLGQPFSFYEQY
TRBJ2-5	TRBD1	TRBV24-1	14	ATSDTGQGYQETQY
TRBJ2-7	-	TRBV5-1	13	ASSFLAGAFYEQY
TRBJ2-3	-	TRBV5-6	12	ASSWGRIGDTQY
TRBJ1-2	-	TRBV6-1	10	ASSDRMYGYT
TRBJ2-7	TRBD2	TRBV29-1	13	SVSSIGGDPYEQY
TRBJ2-3	-	TRBV7-9	10	ASSSTTDTQY
TRBJ1-2	-	TRBV29-1	9	SARQRYGYT
TRBJ2-7	-	TRBV20-1	11	SARGARTYEQY
TRBJ2-3	-	TRBV27	9	ASSRTDTQY
TRBJ2-1	TRBD2	TRBV29-1	12	SVELAGEGNEQF
TRBJ2-5	-	TRBV15	11	ATSRDLSETQY
TRBJ2-1	-	TRBV24-1	13	ATSDLAQNYNEQF
TRBJ2-1	-	TRBV12-3/TRBV12-4	10	ASSFNRDEQF
TRBJ1-2	TRBD1	TRBV7-2	15	ASSPRGRGTGDYGYT
TRBJ2-1	TRBD2	TRBV30	10	AWSNSGGLQF
TRBJ2-1	TRBD1	TRBV15	14	ATSRVQGNSYNEQF
TRBJ1-3	-	TRBV20-1	11	SGEDTSGNTIY
TRBJ2-3	TRBD2	TRBV6-5	17	ASSLRTSGGGKITDTQY
TRBJ2-2	-	TRBV27	12	ASSSSQNTGELF
TRBJ2-7	-	TRBV20-1	12	SARHLWGSYEQY